The 8 T cell receptor beta chains below were found in one sample sequenced in a study of T cells in women clearing cervical HPV infection. This table comes from immunoSEQ multiplex PCR, and its TCRdb copy is limited to in-frame clones, with some not included. This sample's table reports about 30,000 clones. Input material: blood buffy coat. Every receptor here comes from a woman between 18 and 69 years old with a cervical HPV16 infection that either progressed to CIN3+ or cleared (not recorded which).

A note on this clone: The observed sequence ends 3 residues before the CDR3 terminus, with the missing tail filled in from the germline J gene. The chain combines TRBV18 with TRBJ2-5; maybe TRBD1 (5 bases). V shed 0 bases and J shed 3 bases, with 8 bases lying between them. The CDR3 has 14 amino acids. Germline loops: CDR1 KGHSH, CDR2 LQKENI. The CDR3 DNA, read in part, is TGTGCCAGCTCACCACCGGGCAGGGAAGAGACC. Protein sequence: CASSPPGREET. The complete CDR3 sequence is CASSPPGREETQYF.

On this clone: The missing CDR3 end, 3 residues past where the read stops, is filled in from the germline J gene. The V gene is TRBV19, the J gene TRBJ2-1; perhaps TRBD1 as D (6 bases). Per the germline V gene, CDR1 is LNHDA and CDR2 is SQIVND (reference sequence). Trimming left V 6 bases short and J 5 bases short, with 11 bases between. The CDR3 consists of 13 residues. CDR3 sequence: CASRMGANNEQFF. CDR3 bases read: TGTGCCAGTAGGATGGGGGCCAACAATGAG.

Concerning this clone itself: The CDR3 end falls 3 residues outside the read, so it is completed with the germline J gene. V gene TRBV7-2 combines with J gene TRBJ2-7; TRBD2 matches at 9 bases. The CDR3 length is 16 residues. The germline gives CDR1 SGHTA, CDR2 FQGNSA. V shed 0 bases and J 4 bases; nucleotides not matched to a gene: 7. Incomplete CDR3 DNA: TGTGCCAGCAGCTTAGCTTGGGAGCTAGCGGGATACGAG. It is translated as CASSLAWELAGYE. The full CDR3 protein is CASSLAWELAGYEQYF.

This chain's CDR3 is CASGDTGTIHSPLHF. The CDR3 DNA, read in part, is TGTGCTAGTGGTGACACAGGGACTATTCATTCACCC. V and J are TRBV12-5 and TRBJ1-6; TRBD1 might be the D (6 bases). Read coverage stops 3 residues before the CDR3 terminus; the germline J gene supplies the remainder. This CDR3 region has 15 residues. Germline CDR1 is LGHNT and CDR2 is FRNRAP. Trimming pared 5 bases from V and 8 bases from J, leaving 16 bases between.

Points on this clone: The CDR3 end is not reached by the read, which stops 3 residues before it; the germline J gene fills it in. The chain links TRBV20-1 to TRBJ2-7; 7 nucleotides agree with TRBD2. Trimming at V came to 6 bases and at J to 5 bases, leaving 16 bases not matched to a gene. Germline values: CDR1 DFQATT, CDR2 SNEGSKA (reference sequence). The CDR3 covers 15 residues. CDR3: CSAKGLLSSLDEQYF. The part of the CDR3 DNA that was read is TGCAGTGCGAAGGGACTACTTAGCTCATTAGACGAG.

In regard to this clone: A junction boundary mismatches the germline segment, possibly from a read error. With the read ending 3 residues before the CDR3 end, the germline J gene is used to fill in that end. The rearrangement links TRBV4-2 to TRBJ1-2; 8 bases are shared with TRBD1. The CDR3 is 16 residues long. The germline gives CDR1 LGHNA, CDR2 YNFKEQ. The CDR3 spells CASSQEYRAGGGGYTF. CDR3 DNA (partial): TGCGCCAGCAGCCAAGAGTACAGGGCAGGGGGCGGTGGC.

Worth noting for this clone: The read is 3 residues too short to cover the CDR3 end, so that end is filled in from the germline J gene. V and J are TRBV19 and TRBJ2-7; TRBD2 matches 8 bases. Per the germline V gene, CDR1 is LNHDA and CDR2 is SQIVND (reference sequence). The J segment lost 2 bases and the V segment lost 6 bases, leaving 6 bases of the junction unmatched. The CDR3 has 14 amino acids. The CDR3 reads CASSPAGEAYEQYF. The covered CDR3 bases are TGTGCCAGTAGCCCAGCGGGGGAAGCCTACGAG.

Concerning this clone itself: Read coverage stops 3 residues before the CDR3 terminus; the germline J gene supplies the remainder. The chain combines TRBV18 with TRBJ1-2; D is ambiguous. Trimming shortened V by 2 bases and J by 4 bases, and 11 bases separated the two germline ends. The CDR3 totals 14 residues. Germline values: CDR1 KGHSH, CDR2 LQKENI. The CDR3 bases that were read are TGTGCCAGCTCACCAGACTCCGCAGCCTATGGC. Protein: CASSPDSAAYG. The full CDR3 protein is CASSPDSAAYGYTF.